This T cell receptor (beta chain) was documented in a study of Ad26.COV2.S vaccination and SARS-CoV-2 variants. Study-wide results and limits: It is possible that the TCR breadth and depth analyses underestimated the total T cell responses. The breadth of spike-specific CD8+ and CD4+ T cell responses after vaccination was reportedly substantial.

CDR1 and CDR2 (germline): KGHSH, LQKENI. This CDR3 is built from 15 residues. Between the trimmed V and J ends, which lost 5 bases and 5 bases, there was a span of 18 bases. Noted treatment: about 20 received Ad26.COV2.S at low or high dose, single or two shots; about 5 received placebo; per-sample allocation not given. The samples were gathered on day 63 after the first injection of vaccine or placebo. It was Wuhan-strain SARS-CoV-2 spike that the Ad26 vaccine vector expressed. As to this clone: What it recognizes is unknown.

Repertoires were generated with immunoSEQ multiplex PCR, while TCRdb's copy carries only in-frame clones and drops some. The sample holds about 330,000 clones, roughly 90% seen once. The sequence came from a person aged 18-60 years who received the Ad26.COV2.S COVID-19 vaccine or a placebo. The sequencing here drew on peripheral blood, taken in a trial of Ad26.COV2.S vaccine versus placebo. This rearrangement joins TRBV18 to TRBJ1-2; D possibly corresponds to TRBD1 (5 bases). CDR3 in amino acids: CASSTTYVQGYGYTF. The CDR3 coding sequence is TGTGCCAGCTCAACCACATATGTCCAGGGATATGGCTACACCTTC.